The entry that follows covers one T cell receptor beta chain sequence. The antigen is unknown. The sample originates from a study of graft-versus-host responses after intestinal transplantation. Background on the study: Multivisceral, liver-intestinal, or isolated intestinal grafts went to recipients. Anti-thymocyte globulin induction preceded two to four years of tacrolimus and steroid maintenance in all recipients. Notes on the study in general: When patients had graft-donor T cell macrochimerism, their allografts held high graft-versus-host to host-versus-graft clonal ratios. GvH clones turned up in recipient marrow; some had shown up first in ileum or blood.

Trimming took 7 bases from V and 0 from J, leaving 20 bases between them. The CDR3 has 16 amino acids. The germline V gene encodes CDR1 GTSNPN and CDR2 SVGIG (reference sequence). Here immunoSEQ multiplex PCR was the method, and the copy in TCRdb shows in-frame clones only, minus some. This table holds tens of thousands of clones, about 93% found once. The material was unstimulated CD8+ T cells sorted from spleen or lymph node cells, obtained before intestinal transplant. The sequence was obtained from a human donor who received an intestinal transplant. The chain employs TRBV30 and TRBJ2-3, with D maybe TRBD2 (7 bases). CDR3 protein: CASVLRGGPSTDTQYF. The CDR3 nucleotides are TGTGCCTCGGTCCTTAGGGGGGGACCTAGCACAGATACGCAGTATTTT.